This is a list of T cell receptor beta chains from one sample in a study of Ad26.COV2.S vaccination and SARS-CoV-2 variants. Generated by immunoSEQ multiplex PCR, the TCRdb table keeps only in-frame clones and is missing some. The sample lists hundreds of thousands of clones, approximately 90% occurring once. The input for sequencing was peripheral blood, taken after recovery from COVID-19. The receptors come from a human donor who had recovered from COVID-19. The CDR3 runs from the conserved cysteine through the conserved F or W. Each record gives: V gene, D gene, CDR3 length, clone size, J gene, CDR3 DNA, CDR3 protein. A D gene is named only where the DNA matches it firmly. Clone size is not always given. Where it is, it says once, few, many or a class for expanded clones.

v_call: TRBV9
d_call: TRBD1
cdr3_length: 14
clone_size: -
j_call: TRBJ1-6
cdr3_nt: TGTGCCAGCAGCGTAAAGGGGGCCAATTCACCCCTCCACTTT
cdr3_aa: CASSVKGANSPLHF

v_call: TRBV6-6
d_call: -
cdr3_length: 15
clone_size: -
j_call: TRBJ2-1
cdr3_nt: TGTGCCAGCAGTTATCCCGGCACACCCTACAATGAGCAGTTCTTC
cdr3_aa: CASSYPGTPYNEQFF

v_call: TRBV12-5
d_call: -
cdr3_length: 14
clone_size: -
j_call: TRBJ1-5
cdr3_nt: TGTGCTAGTGGTTTAGTAACGCTCAATCAGCCCCAGCATTTT
cdr3_aa: CASGLVTLNQPQHF

v_call: TRBV19
d_call: -
cdr3_length: 14
clone_size: -
j_call: TRBJ1-1
cdr3_nt: TGTGCCAGTAGTTTCGAACAGGGCTACACTGAAGCTTTCTTT
cdr3_aa: CASSFEQGYTEAFF

v_call: TRBV2
d_call: TRBD1
cdr3_length: 15
clone_size: -
j_call: TRBJ2-7
cdr3_nt: TGTGCCAGCAGTTACAGGACAGGGGACTACTACGAGCAGTACTTC
cdr3_aa: CASSYRTGDYYEQYF

v_call: TRBV7-2
d_call: -
cdr3_length: 14
clone_size: -
j_call: TRBJ1-2
cdr3_nt: TGTGCCAGCAGGACCGGAAGGGCTAACTATGGCTACACCTTC
cdr3_aa: CASRTGRANYGYTF

v_call: TRBV18
d_call: -
cdr3_length: 14
clone_size: once
j_call: TRBJ2-3
cdr3_nt: TGTGCCAGCTCCGTCCCGGGGGCACCCCTGACGCAGTATTTT
cdr3_aa: CASSVPGAPLTQYF

v_call: TRBV7-2
d_call: -
cdr3_length: 13
clone_size: -
j_call: TRBJ1-3
cdr3_nt: TGTGCCAGCAGCCAACCCTCTGGAAACACCATATATTTT
cdr3_aa: CASSQPSGNTIYF

v_call: TRBV4-3
d_call: -
cdr3_length: 19
clone_size: -
j_call: TRBJ1-3
cdr3_nt: TGCGCCAGCAGCCAAGTTGCTCCGGGCCAGACAGCCTCTGGAAACACCATATATTTT
cdr3_aa: CASSQVAPGQTASGNTIYF

v_call: TRBV4-1
d_call: -
cdr3_length: 16
clone_size: -
j_call: TRBJ1-1
cdr3_nt: TGCGCCAGCAGCCAAGATCGGAGGCAGGGGAACACTGAAGCTTTCTTT
cdr3_aa: CASSQDRRQGNTEAFF

v_call: TRBV2
d_call: -
cdr3_length: 17
clone_size: -
j_call: TRBJ1-4
cdr3_nt: TGTGCCAGCAGTGAAGCGTTGACGGAACCAACTAATGAAAAACTGTTTTTT
cdr3_aa: CASSEALTEPTNEKLFF

v_call: TRBV5-4
d_call: TRBD1
cdr3_length: 14
clone_size: -
j_call: TRBJ2-7
cdr3_nt: TGTGCCAGCAGCTTGAGGGACAGCTCCTACGAGCAGTACTTC
cdr3_aa: CASSLRDSSYEQYF

v_call: TRBV24-1
d_call: -
cdr3_length: 15
clone_size: -
j_call: TRBJ2-3
cdr3_nt: TGTGCCACCAGTGATTTGTCGGGGGGCACAGATACGCAGTATTTT
cdr3_aa: CATSDLSGGTDTQYF

v_call: TRBV9
d_call: -
cdr3_length: 13
clone_size: -
j_call: TRBJ1-4
cdr3_nt: TGTGCCAGCAGCGCCGACCTTGGTGAAAAACTGTTTTTT
cdr3_aa: CASSADLGEKLFF

v_call: TRBV5-1
d_call: TRBD1
cdr3_length: 14
clone_size: -
j_call: TRBJ1-1
cdr3_nt: TGCGCCAGCAGCTTGGCAGGGGGTAACACTGAAGCTTTCTTT
cdr3_aa: CASSLAGGNTEAFF

v_call: TRBV12-3/TRBV12-4
d_call: -
cdr3_length: 13
clone_size: -
j_call: TRBJ2-4
cdr3_nt: TGTGCCAGCAGTTTCGGGGGCGCGGGCATTCAGTACTTC
cdr3_aa: CASSFGGAGIQYF

v_call: TRBV25-1
d_call: -
cdr3_length: 11
clone_size: -
j_call: TRBJ1-2
cdr3_nt: TGTGCCAGCAGTGAGGGGACTGGCTACACCTTC
cdr3_aa: CASSEGTGYTF

v_call: TRBV13
d_call: -
cdr3_length: 12
clone_size: -
j_call: TRBJ1-1
cdr3_nt: TGTGCCAGCAGCTTAGACCCCGGCGAAGCTTTCTTT
cdr3_aa: CASSLDPGEAFF

v_call: TRBV15
d_call: TRBD2
cdr3_length: 16
clone_size: -
j_call: TRBJ2-3
cdr3_nt: TGTGCCACCAGCAGAGTCTTGCGGGGGGTCACAGATACGCAGTATTTT
cdr3_aa: CATSRVLRGVTDTQYF

v_call: TRBV13
d_call: -
cdr3_length: 16
clone_size: -
j_call: TRBJ2-7
cdr3_nt: TGTGCCAGCAGCAAAGCTGGGGGGACCTACTCCTACGAGCAGTACTTC
cdr3_aa: CASSKAGGTYSYEQYF

v_call: TRBV6-5
d_call: -
cdr3_length: 14
clone_size: -
j_call: TRBJ1-4
cdr3_nt: TGTGCCAGCAGGGAGGGACACTCCGGAGAAAAACTGTTTTTT
cdr3_aa: CASREGHSGEKLFF

v_call: TRBV5-6
d_call: -
cdr3_length: 14
clone_size: -
j_call: TRBJ1-1
cdr3_nt: TGTGCCAGCAGCTCCATAGGGGAGAACACTGAAGCTTTCTTT
cdr3_aa: CASSSIGENTEAFF

v_call: TRBV20-1
d_call: -
cdr3_length: 10
clone_size: -
j_call: TRBJ2-5
cdr3_nt: TGCAGTGCGAATCAAGAGACCCAGTACTTC
cdr3_aa: CSANQETQYF

v_call: TRBV7-8
d_call: -
cdr3_length: 13
clone_size: -
j_call: TRBJ1-5
cdr3_nt: TGTGCCAGCAGCTTGAAAGGGTACCAGCCCCAGCATTTT
cdr3_aa: CASSLKGYQPQHF

v_call: TRBV6-5
d_call: -
cdr3_length: 14
clone_size: -
j_call: TRBJ1-3
cdr3_nt: TGTGCCAGCAGAACAGGGTTATCTGGAAACACCATATATTTT
cdr3_aa: CASRTGLSGNTIYF

v_call: TRBV6-5
d_call: -
cdr3_length: 13
clone_size: -
j_call: TRBJ2-3
cdr3_nt: TGTGCCAGCCTTGGCGGGAAAACAGATACGCAGTATTTT
cdr3_aa: CASLGGKTDTQYF

v_call: TRBV5-4
d_call: -
cdr3_length: 15
clone_size: -
j_call: TRBJ2-5
cdr3_nt: TGTGCCACACAATCCAGACTAGGCCCTCAAGAGACCCAGTACTTC
cdr3_aa: CATQSRLGPQETQYF

v_call: TRBV3-1/TRBV3-2
d_call: -
cdr3_length: 12
clone_size: -
j_call: TRBJ2-1
cdr3_nt: TGTGCCAGCAGCCAAGATCCGCGTGAGCAGTTCTTC
cdr3_aa: CASSQDPREQFF

v_call: TRBV12-3/TRBV12-4
d_call: TRBD1
cdr3_length: 13
clone_size: -
j_call: TRBJ1-5
cdr3_nt: TGTGCCAGCATGAGGACAGGGGGACAGCCCCAGCATTTT
cdr3_aa: CASMRTGGQPQHF

v_call: TRBV19
d_call: -
cdr3_length: 13
clone_size: -
j_call: TRBJ2-7
cdr3_nt: TGTGCCAGTAGCCTGACAGGATTTTACGAGCAGTACTTC
cdr3_aa: CASSLTGFYEQYF

v_call: TRBV4-2
d_call: -
cdr3_length: 19
clone_size: -
j_call: TRBJ1-2
cdr3_nt: TGTGCCAGCAGCCAACAGCCCGAGAGCGGGGAGCGGCGTTACTATGGCTACACCTTC
cdr3_aa: CASSQQPESGERRYYGYTF

v_call: TRBV18
d_call: -
cdr3_length: 14
clone_size: -
j_call: TRBJ1-5
cdr3_nt: TGTGCCAGCTCACCAAACAGCGCAGATCAGCCCCAGCATTTT
cdr3_aa: CASSPNSADQPQHF

v_call: TRBV19
d_call: -
cdr3_length: 13
clone_size: -
j_call: TRBJ2-1
cdr3_nt: TGTGCCAGTAGCCCCGACAGTTACAATGAGCAGTTCTTC
cdr3_aa: CASSPDSYNEQFF

v_call: TRBV27
d_call: -
cdr3_length: 14
clone_size: -
j_call: TRBJ1-1
cdr3_nt: TGTGCCAGCGGGCATACAGGCATGAACACTGAAGCTTTCTTT
cdr3_aa: CASGHTGMNTEAFF

v_call: TRBV9
d_call: -
cdr3_length: 14
clone_size: -
j_call: TRBJ1-3
cdr3_nt: TGTGCCAGCAGCGTAGCTGGCGGGGGAAACACCATATATTTT
cdr3_aa: CASSVAGGGNTIYF

v_call: TRBV6-6
d_call: TRBD1
cdr3_length: 14
clone_size: -
j_call: TRBJ1-2
cdr3_nt: TGTGCCAGCAGCCCCGACAGGGGAGGCTATGGCTACACCTTC
cdr3_aa: CASSPDRGGYGYTF

v_call: TRBV7-2
d_call: -
cdr3_length: 15
clone_size: -
j_call: TRBJ2-1
cdr3_nt: TGTGCCAGCAGCTCAAGGCTGAGCTCCTACAATGAGCAGTTCTTC
cdr3_aa: CASSSRLSSYNEQFF

v_call: TRBV12-3/TRBV12-4
d_call: -
cdr3_length: 11
clone_size: -
j_call: TRBJ2-5
cdr3_nt: TGTGCCAGCAGTTTTGGGGAGACCCAGTACTTC
cdr3_aa: CASSFGETQYF

v_call: TRBV2
d_call: -
cdr3_length: 12
clone_size: -
j_call: TRBJ1-2
cdr3_nt: TGTGCCAGCAGTGAGACAGGTTGGGGCTACACCTTC
cdr3_aa: CASSETGWGYTF

v_call: TRBV24-1
d_call: -
cdr3_length: 14
clone_size: once
j_call: TRBJ2-5
cdr3_nt: TGTGCCACCAGTGACATTGAGGCCCCCGAGACCCAGTACTTC
cdr3_aa: CATSDIEAPETQYF

v_call: TRBV7-9
d_call: -
cdr3_length: 17
clone_size: -
j_call: TRBJ1-1
cdr3_nt: TGTGCCAGCAGCTCAAGGTCAGGTCCCGATGAGAACACTGAAGCTTTCTTT
cdr3_aa: CASSSRSGPDENTEAFF

v_call: TRBV9
d_call: -
cdr3_length: 14
clone_size: -
j_call: TRBJ2-1
cdr3_nt: TGTGCCAGCAGCGTAGGGGCGGGGAGCAATGAGCAGTTCTTC
cdr3_aa: CASSVGAGSNEQFF

v_call: TRBV6-1
d_call: TRBD2
cdr3_length: 15
clone_size: few
j_call: TRBJ2-3
cdr3_nt: TGTGCCAGCAGTGAATCAGCGGGGGGCACAGATACGCAGTATTTT
cdr3_aa: CASSESAGGTDTQYF

v_call: TRBV7-2
d_call: TRBD1
cdr3_length: 15
clone_size: -
j_call: TRBJ1-4
cdr3_nt: TGTGCCAGCACTACTAGGGGACAGGGGTATGAAAAACTGTTTTTT
cdr3_aa: CASTTRGQGYEKLFF

v_call: TRBV9
d_call: -
cdr3_length: 14
clone_size: -
j_call: TRBJ2-7
cdr3_nt: TGTGCCAGCAGCGTAGAGGGACTTACCTACGAGCAGTACTTC
cdr3_aa: CASSVEGLTYEQYF

v_call: TRBV9
d_call: -
cdr3_length: 15
clone_size: -
j_call: TRBJ1-2
cdr3_nt: TGTGCCAGCAGCGTAGACGGGAAGTCCACAAATGGCTACACCTTC
cdr3_aa: CASSVDGKSTNGYTF

v_call: TRBV6-2/TRBV6-3
d_call: -
cdr3_length: 12
clone_size: -
j_call: TRBJ2-1
cdr3_nt: TGTGCCAGCAGCAGGAGGGGGAATGAGCAGTTCTTC
cdr3_aa: CASSRRGNEQFF

v_call: TRBV19
d_call: -
cdr3_length: 15
clone_size: -
j_call: TRBJ1-3
cdr3_nt: TGTGCCAGTATCCTGACGGGTTTCTCTGGAAACACCATATATTTT
cdr3_aa: CASILTGFSGNTIYF

v_call: TRBV5-1
d_call: -
cdr3_length: 12
clone_size: -
j_call: TRBJ1-4
cdr3_nt: TGCGCCAGCAGGGGACATCATGAAAAACTGTTTTTT
cdr3_aa: CASRGHHEKLFF